Presented here are 19 T cell receptor beta chains from one specimen sequenced in a study of shared clonotypes between healthy human individuals. Only in-frame clones appear in the TCRdb table, and some are missing; sequencing was by immunoSEQ multiplex PCR. This table has roughly 1 million clones, roughly 70% appearing once. Sequencing used memory CD4+ T cells sorted from blood. Subset here: CD45RA-negative fraction. The receptors derive from a man aged 18 to 29 in good health.

The sample holds many counts of this clone. The same CDR3 is also encoded by other DNA sequences in this sample. The chain links TRBV28 to TRBJ2-5, with 7 bases that match TRBD1. The CDR3 runs to 13 residues. The V and J ends lost 6 bases and 1 base, in that order; junction bases with no gene match: 2. Germline V lookup: CDR1 MDHEN, CDR2 SYDVKM. The CDR3 DNA sequence: TGTGCCAGCAGCTCAGGGGGCCAAGAGACCCAGTACTTC. Its translation: CASSSGGQETQYF.

The J gene is TRBJ2-1, the V gene TRBV2, with 9 bases matching TRBD1. The CDR3 contains 15 residues. The germline V gene has CDR1 SNHLY and CDR2 FYNNEI. V was clipped by 2 bases and J by 3 bases; unmatched bases: 2. As DNA, the CDR3 is TGTGCCAGCAGTGAAACAGGGGGCAACTACAATGAGCAGTTCTTC. Its protein product is CASSETGGNYNEQFF. Full variable domain (rest looked up from reference TRBV2 and TRBJ2-1): EPEVTQTPSHQVTQMGQEVILRCVPISNHLYFYWYRQILGQKVEFLVSFYNNEISEKSEIFDDQFSVERPDGSNFTLKIRSTKLEDSAMYFCASSETGGNYNEQFFGPGTRLTVL.

This clone was observed a few times. The rearrangement joins TRBV5-1 to TRBJ2-1, with TRBD2 identical over 9 bases. The CDR3 is 17 residues long. Trimming removed 4 bases from V and 10 bases from J; junction bases left unmatched: 18. Germline loops: CDR1 SGHRS, CDR2 YFSETQ. The CDR3 DNA is TGCGCCAGCAGCCCTTTACCGGGACTAGCTTCTCATGGGGAGCAGTTCTTC. Translated: CASSPLPGLASHGEQFF.

In its sample, this clone was seen once. The chain has TRBV2 and TRBJ1-5; D gene ambiguous. The CDR3 sequence is 16 residues long. With 4 bases removed from V and 5 bases from J, the gap between germline ends came to 18 bases. Germline-derived CDR1 and CDR2 are SNHLY and FYNNEI. As DNA, the CDR3 is TGTGCCAGCAGTGTCGGCCGCACGAGTGGTTATCAGCCCCAGCATTTT. As protein: CASSVGRTSGYQPQHF.

The rearrangement links TRBV6-1 to TRBJ2-2; no definite D call. Germline V lookup: CDR1 MNHNS, CDR2 SASEGT. The CDR3 covers 15 residues. The ends were cut back, 1 base at V and 3 bases at J, with 9 bases in the middle. The CDR3 loop reads CASSEVIIYTGELFF. CDR3 in DNA: TGTGCCAGCAGTGAAGTGATCATCTACACCGGGGAGCTGTTTTTT.

The chain couples TRBV18 to TRBJ1-1; D is perhaps TRBD1 (5 bases). CDR3 length: 15 amino acids. Germline assignment: CDR1 KGHSH and CDR2 LQKENI. Trimming removed 0 bases from V and 4 bases from J, with 12 bases in between. CDR3 region: CASSPPAGWGTEAFF. The CDR3 DNA follows: TGTGCCAGCTCACCACCGGCAGGGTGGGGCACTGAAGCTTTCTTT.

The V call is TRBV7-3, the J call TRBJ2-3, with TRBD1 as a possible D gene (6 bases). From germline, CDR1 is SGHTA and CDR2 FQGTGA. The germline V and J ends were trimmed by 4 bases and 0 bases, with 14 bases remaining between them. This CDR3 is built from 16 residues. The CDR3 spells CASSSRVGASTDTQYF. For the CDR3, the DNA is TGTGCCAGCAGCTCGCGTGTGGGGGCAAGCACAGATACGCAGTATTTT.

The chain couples TRBV5-4 to TRBJ2-1; 10 nucleotides line up with TRBD1. The CDR3 loop spans 15 amino acids. Trimming cost V 5 bases and J 2 bases; bases outside gene matches: 4. Germline-derived CDR1 and CDR2 are SGHNT and YYREEE (reference sequence). Written as DNA, the CDR3 is TGTGCCAGCAGGCCGACAGGGGGCACCTACAATGAGCAGTTCTTC. This translates into CASRPTGGTYNEQFF.

This chain uses TRBV28 with TRBJ1-5; D gene unclear. The CDR3 extends over 14 amino acids. V was shortened by 2 bases and J by 1 base, with 6 bases between the two germline ends. The germline gives CDR1 MDHEN, CDR2 SYDVKM. The CDR3 sequence is CASSLIISNQPQHF. The CDR3 DNA reads TGTGCCAGCAGTTTAATAATAAGCAATCAGCCCCAGCATTTT.

The chain joins TRBV6-6 to TRBJ1-5; D uncertain. The CDR3 is 14 amino acids. Trimming removed 6 bases from V and 6 bases from J, with 15 bases in between. Germline loops: CDR1 MNHNY, CDR2 SVGAGI (reference sequence). CDR3 region: CASRKRQGIQPQHF. As DNA, the CDR3 is TGTGCCAGCAGAAAGCGTCAAGGGATTCAGCCCCAGCATTTT.

This clone has a single count. This sequence joins TRBV30 and TRBJ1-5, with a weak D call TRBD1 (5 bases). This CDR3 has 15 amino acids. CDR1 is GTSNPN and CDR2 is SVGIG in the germline V gene (reference sequence). V was clipped by 1 base and J by 6 bases, with 16 bases between them. The CDR3, as DNA: TGTGCCTGGAGTGGGGATGGCAGGGCCCGTCAGCCCCAGCATTTT. Its translation is CAWSGDGRARQPQHF.

This chain links TRBV12-5 with TRBJ1-1; D is perhaps TRBD1 (5 bases). Looked up from germline, CDR1 is LGHNT and CDR2 is FRNRAP. This CDR3 has 13 residues. The V end was cut by 3 bases, the J end by 6 bases, with 11 bases between. CDR3 DNA: TGTGCTAGTGGTTTATCGGGGGTGGCTGAAGCTTTCTTT. Translated, it gives CASGLSGVAEAFF.

This clone turned up a few times. The CDR3 loop reads CASRQGGSETQYF. CDR3 coding DNA: TGCGCCAGCAGACAGGGGGGCTCGGAGACCCAGTACTTC. The V and J genes are TRBV5-1 and TRBJ2-5; 8 bases fit TRBD1. Germline V gene sequence: CDR1 SGHRS, CDR2 YFSETQ. The CDR3 totals 13 residues. V lost 5 bases and J lost 5; bases outside the gene matches: 5.

The chain combines TRBV7-9 with TRBJ2-4; 7 bases map to TRBD1. CDR3 length: 13 amino acids. Trimming at V came to 1 base and at J to 6 bases, leaving 0 bases not matched to a gene. CDR1 and CDR2 (germline): SEHNR, FQNEAQ (reference sequence). CDR3: CASSLGQGNIQYF. Here the CDR3 DNA reads TGTGCCAGCAGCTTAGGACAGGGAAACATTCAGTACTTC.

This chain connects TRBV27 to TRBJ2-1; the match to TRBD2 covers 10 bases. V gave up 2 bases and J gave up 8 bases; unmatched junction bases: 9. CDR3 length equals 16 residues. From germline, CDR1 is MNHEY and CDR2 SMNVEV (reference sequence). The CDR3: CASSLRAGGLYYEQFF. DNA of the CDR3: TGTGCCAGCAGTTTAAGAGCGGGGGGGCTATACTATGAGCAGTTCTTC.

This chain links TRBV7-8 with TRBJ1-5, with TRBD1 as a possible D gene (5 bases). Trimming shortened V by 1 base and J by 4 bases, and 17 bases separated the two germline ends. The CDR3 totals 17 residues. Germline CDR1 is SGHVS and CDR2 is FQNEAQ. CDR3: CASSLVGSGTVNQPQHF. In DNA form, the CDR3 reads TGTGCCAGCAGCTTAGTGGGATCCGGGACGGTTAATCAGCCCCAGCATTTT. Together with reference TRBV7-8 and TRBJ1-5, the CDR3 gives the full variable domain: GAGVSQSPRYKVAKRGQDVALRCDPISGHVSLFWYQQALGQGPEFLTYFQNEAQLDKSGLPSDRFFAERPEGSVSTLKIQRTQQEDSAVYLCASSLVGSGTVNQPQHFGDGTRLSIL.

This clone was picked up a small number of times. J is TRBJ1-2 and V is TRBV28; TRBD1 might be the D (6 bases). Trimming left V 2 bases short and J 3 bases short, with 10 bases between. Germline CDR1 is MDHEN and CDR2 is SYDVKM. CDR3 length equals 14 residues. CDR3 loop: CASSLMTGDYGYTF. The CDR3 nucleotides are TGTGCCAGCAGTTTAATGACAGGAGACTATGGCTACACCTTC.

The CDR3 loop is CASRRAGVGDTQYF. The CDR3 DNA sequence: TGTGCCAGCAGACGGGCCGGGGTAGGAGATACGCAGTATTTT. The chain carries TRBV28 and TRBJ2-3; D may be TRBD2 (5 bases). This CDR3 is 14 amino acids long. CDR1 is MDHEN, CDR2 SYDVKM, per germline. The ends were cut back, 6 bases at V and 5 bases at J, with 15 bases in the middle.

A note on this clone: One base away lies a much larger clone, so this may be a sequencing read error. This chain's CDR3 is CAGSQDLAGATTGELFF. For the CDR3, the DNA is TGCGCCGGCAGCCAAGATTTAGCGGGAGCCACCACCGGGGAGCTGTTTTTT. The chain is built from TRBV4-3 and TRBJ2-2; the match to TRBD2 covers 9 bases. From germline, CDR1 is LGHNA and CDR2 YSLEER. This CDR3 comprises 17 residues.